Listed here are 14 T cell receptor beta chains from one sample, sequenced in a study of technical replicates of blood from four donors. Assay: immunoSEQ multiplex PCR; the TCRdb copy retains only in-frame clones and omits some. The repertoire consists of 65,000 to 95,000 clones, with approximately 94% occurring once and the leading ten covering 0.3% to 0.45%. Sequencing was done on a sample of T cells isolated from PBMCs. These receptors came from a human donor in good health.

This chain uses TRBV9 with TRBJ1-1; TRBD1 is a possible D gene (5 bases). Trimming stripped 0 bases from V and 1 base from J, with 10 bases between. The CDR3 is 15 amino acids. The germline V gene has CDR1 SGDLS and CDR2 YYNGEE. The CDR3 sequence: CASSVAFGQNTEAFF. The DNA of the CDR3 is TGTGCCAGCAGCGTAGCTTTCGGACAGAACACTGAAGCTTTCTTT.

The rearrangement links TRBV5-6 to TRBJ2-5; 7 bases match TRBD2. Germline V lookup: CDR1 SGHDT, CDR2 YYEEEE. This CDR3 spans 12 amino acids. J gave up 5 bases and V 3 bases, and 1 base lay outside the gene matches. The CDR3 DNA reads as TGTGCCAGCAGCTGGGGGGGTGAGACCCAGTACTTC. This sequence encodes CASSWGGETQYF.

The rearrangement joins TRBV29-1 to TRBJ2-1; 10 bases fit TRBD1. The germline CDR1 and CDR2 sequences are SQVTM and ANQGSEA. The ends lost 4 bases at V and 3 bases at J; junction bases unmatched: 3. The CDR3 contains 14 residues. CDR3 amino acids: CSVVGDRGYNEQFF. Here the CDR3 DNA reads TGCAGCGTTGTGGGGGACAGGGGCTACAATGAGCAGTTCTTC.

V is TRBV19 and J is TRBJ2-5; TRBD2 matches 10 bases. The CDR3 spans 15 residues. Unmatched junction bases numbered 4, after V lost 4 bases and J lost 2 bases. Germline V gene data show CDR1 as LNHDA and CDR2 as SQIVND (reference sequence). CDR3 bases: TGTGCCAGTAGTAAAGGACTAGCGGAACAAGAGACCCAGTACTTC. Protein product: CASSKGLAEQETQYF. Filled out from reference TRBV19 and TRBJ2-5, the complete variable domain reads DGGITQSPKYLFRKEGQNVTLSCEQNLNHDAMYWYRQDPGQGLRLIYYSQIVNDFQKGDIAEGYSVSREKKESFPLTVTSAQKNPTAFYLCASSKGLAEQETQYFGPGTRLLVL.

DNA for the CDR3: TGTGCCAGTAGTATAGGCCTGAGCTCCTACAATGAGCAGTTCTTC. Its protein is CASSIGLSSYNEQFF. The chain employs TRBV19 and TRBJ2-1; D is ambiguous. CDR1 and CDR2 (germline): LNHDA, SQIVND (reference sequence). With 1 base removed from V and 0 bases from J, the gap between germline ends came to 7 bases. The CDR3 is 15 amino acids.

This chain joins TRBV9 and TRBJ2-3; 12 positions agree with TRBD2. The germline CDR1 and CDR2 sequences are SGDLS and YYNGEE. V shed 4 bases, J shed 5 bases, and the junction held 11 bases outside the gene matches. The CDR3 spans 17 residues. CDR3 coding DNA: TGTGCCAGCAGCACACCGACGCTAGCGGGAGGGTTAGATACGCAGTATTTT. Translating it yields CASSTPTLAGGLDTQYF.

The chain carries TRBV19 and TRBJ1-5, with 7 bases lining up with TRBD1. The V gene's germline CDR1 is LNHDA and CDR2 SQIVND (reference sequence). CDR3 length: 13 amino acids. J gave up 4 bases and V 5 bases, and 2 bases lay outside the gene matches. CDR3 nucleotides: TGTGCCAGTAGTGTACAGGGGAATCAGCCCCAGCATTTT. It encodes CASSVQGNQPQHF. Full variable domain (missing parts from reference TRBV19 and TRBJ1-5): DGGITQSPKYLFRKEGQNVTLSCEQNLNHDAMYWYRQDPGQGLRLIYYSQIVNDFQKGDIAEGYSVSREKKESFPLTVTSAQKNPTAFYLCASSVQGNQPQHFGDGTRLSIL.

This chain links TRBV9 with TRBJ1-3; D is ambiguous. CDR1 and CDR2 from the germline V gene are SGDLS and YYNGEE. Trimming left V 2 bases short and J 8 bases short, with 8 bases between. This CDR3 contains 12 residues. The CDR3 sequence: CASSVDGHTIYF. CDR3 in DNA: TGTGCCAGCAGCGTCGATGGGCACACCATATATTTT.

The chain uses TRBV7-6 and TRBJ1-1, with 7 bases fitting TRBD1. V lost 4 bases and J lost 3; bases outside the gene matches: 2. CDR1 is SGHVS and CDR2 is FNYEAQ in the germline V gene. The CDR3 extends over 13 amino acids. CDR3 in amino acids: CASSSTGYTEAFF. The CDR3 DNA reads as TGTGCCAGCAGCTCGACAGGGTACACTGAAGCTTTCTTT.

The CDR3 protein is CASSGQSNTEAFF. CDR3 nucleotide sequence: TGTGCCAGCAGTGGACAGTCGAACACTGAAGCTTTCTTT. The chain joins TRBV2 to TRBJ1-1, with D tentatively TRBD1 (5 bases). The CDR3 has 13 residues. Per the germline V gene, CDR1 is SNHLY and CDR2 is FYNNEI. Trimming took off 4 bases at V and 1 base at J, with 7 bases between the two ends.

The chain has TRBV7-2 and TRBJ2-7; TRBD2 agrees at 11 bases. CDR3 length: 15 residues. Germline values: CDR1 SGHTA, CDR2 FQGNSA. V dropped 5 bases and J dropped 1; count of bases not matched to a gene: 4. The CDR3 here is CASSPPSGGSYEQYF. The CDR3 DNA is TGTGCCAGCAGCCCCCCTAGCGGGGGGTCCTACGAGCAGTACTTC.

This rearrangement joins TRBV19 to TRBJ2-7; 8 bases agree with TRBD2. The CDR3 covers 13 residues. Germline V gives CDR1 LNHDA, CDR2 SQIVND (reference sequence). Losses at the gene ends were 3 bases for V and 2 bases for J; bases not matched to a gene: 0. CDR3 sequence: CASSISGTYEQYF. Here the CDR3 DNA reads TGTGCCAGTAGTATTAGCGGGACCTACGAGCAGTACTTC.

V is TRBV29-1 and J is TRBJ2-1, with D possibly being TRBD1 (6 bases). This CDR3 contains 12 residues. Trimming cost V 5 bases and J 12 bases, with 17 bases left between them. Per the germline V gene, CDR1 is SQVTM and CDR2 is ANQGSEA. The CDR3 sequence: CSVFTGLAPQFF. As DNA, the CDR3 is TGCAGCGTTTTTACAGGGCTTGCCCCGCAGTTCTTC.

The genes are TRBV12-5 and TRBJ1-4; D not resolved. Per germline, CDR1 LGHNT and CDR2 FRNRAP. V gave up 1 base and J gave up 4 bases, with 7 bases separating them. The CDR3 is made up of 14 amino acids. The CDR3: CASGLGGYNEKLFF. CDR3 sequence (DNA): TGTGCTAGTGGTTTGGGCGGTTATAATGAAAAACTGTTTTTT.